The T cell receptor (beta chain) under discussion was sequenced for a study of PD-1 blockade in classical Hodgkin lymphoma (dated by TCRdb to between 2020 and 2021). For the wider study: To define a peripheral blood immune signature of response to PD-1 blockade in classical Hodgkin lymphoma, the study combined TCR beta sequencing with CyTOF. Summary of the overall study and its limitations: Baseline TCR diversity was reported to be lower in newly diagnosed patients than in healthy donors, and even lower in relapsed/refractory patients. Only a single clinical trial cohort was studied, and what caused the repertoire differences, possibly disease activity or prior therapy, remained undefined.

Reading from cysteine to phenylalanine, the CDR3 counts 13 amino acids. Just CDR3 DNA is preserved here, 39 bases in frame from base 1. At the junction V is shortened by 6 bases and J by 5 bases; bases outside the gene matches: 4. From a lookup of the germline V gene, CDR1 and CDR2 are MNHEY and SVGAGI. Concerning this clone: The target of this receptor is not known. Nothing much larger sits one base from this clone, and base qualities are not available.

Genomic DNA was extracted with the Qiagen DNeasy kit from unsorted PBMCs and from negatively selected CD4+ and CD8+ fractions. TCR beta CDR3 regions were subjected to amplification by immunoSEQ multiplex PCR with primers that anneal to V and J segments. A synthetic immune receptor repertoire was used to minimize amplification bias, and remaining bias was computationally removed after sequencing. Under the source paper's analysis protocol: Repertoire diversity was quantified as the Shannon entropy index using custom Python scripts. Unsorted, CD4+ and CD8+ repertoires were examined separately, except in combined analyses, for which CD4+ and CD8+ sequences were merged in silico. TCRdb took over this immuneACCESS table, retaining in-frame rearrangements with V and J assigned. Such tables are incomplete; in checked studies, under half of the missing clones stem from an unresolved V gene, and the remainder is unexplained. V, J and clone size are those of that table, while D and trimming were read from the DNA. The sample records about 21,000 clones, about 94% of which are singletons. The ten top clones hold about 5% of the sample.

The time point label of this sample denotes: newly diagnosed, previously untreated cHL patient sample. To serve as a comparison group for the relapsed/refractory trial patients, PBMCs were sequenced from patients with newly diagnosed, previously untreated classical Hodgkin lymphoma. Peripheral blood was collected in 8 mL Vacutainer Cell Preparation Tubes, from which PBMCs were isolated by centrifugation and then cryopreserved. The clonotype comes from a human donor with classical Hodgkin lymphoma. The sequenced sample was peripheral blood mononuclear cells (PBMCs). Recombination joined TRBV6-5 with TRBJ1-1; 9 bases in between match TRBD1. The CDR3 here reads CASSGQGRTEAFF. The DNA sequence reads TGTGCCAGCAGCGGACAGGGGCGGACTGAAGCTTTCTTT.